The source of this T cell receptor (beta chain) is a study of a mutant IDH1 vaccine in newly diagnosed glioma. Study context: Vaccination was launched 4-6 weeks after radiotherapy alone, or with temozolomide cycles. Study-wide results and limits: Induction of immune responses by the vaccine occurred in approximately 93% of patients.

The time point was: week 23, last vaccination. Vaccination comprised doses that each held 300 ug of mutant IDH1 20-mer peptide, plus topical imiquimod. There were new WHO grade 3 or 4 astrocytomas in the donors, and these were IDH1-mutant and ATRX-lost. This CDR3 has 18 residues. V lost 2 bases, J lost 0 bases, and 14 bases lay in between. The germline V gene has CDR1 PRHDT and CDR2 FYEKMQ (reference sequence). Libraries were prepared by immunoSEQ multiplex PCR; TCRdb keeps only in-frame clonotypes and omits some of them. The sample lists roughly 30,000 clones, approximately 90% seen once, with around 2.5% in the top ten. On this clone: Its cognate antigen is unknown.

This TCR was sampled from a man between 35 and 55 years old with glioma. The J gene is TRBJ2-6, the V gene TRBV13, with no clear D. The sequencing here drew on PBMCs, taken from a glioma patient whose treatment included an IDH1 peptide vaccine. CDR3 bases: TGTGCCAGCAGCTTACTCGCAAGGCCCCTCTCTGGGGCCAACGTCCTGACTTTC. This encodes CASSLLARPLSGANVLTF.